These 16 T cell receptor beta chains originate from one sample sequenced in a study of blood T cell repertoires in COVID-19. Clones were read by immunoSEQ multiplex PCR, and TCRdb kept only the in-frame ones, dropping some. The sample lists about 42,000 clones; roughly nine tenths were seen once. The sample was peripheral blood. Receptor source: a man over 45 with active COVID-19.

This chain connects TRBV28 to TRBJ1-2; the D is unclear. The CDR3 runs 12 residues. Per the germline V gene, CDR1 is MDHEN and CDR2 is SYDVKM. V lost 6 bases and J lost 5, with 10 bases in between. Here the CDR3 DNA reads TGTGCCAGCAGCTCCCCAGCGTATGGCTACACCTTC. Translated, it gives CASSSPAYGYTF.

This chain connects TRBV5-1 to TRBJ1-5, with D perhaps matching TRBD1 (6 bases). This CDR3 has 15 amino acids. Germline V gene lookup returns CDR1 SGHRS and CDR2 YFSETQ. The V end lost 0 bases, the J end lost 2 bases, and 9 bases lay between the germline ends. Here the CDR3 DNA reads TGCGCCAGCAGCTTGGCAGGGGACGGCAATCAGCCCCAGCATTTT. It yields the protein CASSLAGDGNQPQHF.

The chain combines TRBV19 with TRBJ2-1, with 8 bases identical to TRBD2. The CDR3 is 17 amino acids. Germline lookup yields CDR1 LNHDA and CDR2 SQIVND (reference sequence). The ends lost 5 bases at V and 9 bases at J; junction bases unmatched: 18. For the CDR3, the DNA is TGTGCCAGTAGTTTCCCCCTCTCTCTGAGCGGGAGAAGTGAGCAGTTCTTC. Translated: CASSFPLSLSGRSEQFF. The variable domain in full, with the rest retrieved from reference TRBV19 and TRBJ2-1, is DGGITQSPKYLFRKEGQNVTLSCEQNLNHDAMYWYRQDPGQGLRLIYYSQIVNDFQKGDIAEGYSVSREKKESFPLTVTSAQKNPTAFYLCASSFPLSLSGRSEQFFGPGTRLTVL.

V gene TRBV27 combines with J gene TRBJ2-3; D not certain. V lost 3 bases, J lost 0 bases, and 7 bases lay in between. This CDR3 is 14 amino acids long. Germline lookup yields CDR1 MNHEY and CDR2 SMNVEV (reference sequence). Here the CDR3 DNA reads TGTGCCAGCAGTTTTTTCCCTAGCACAGATACGCAGTATTTT. This gives the protein CASSFFPSTDTQYF.

The rearrangement links TRBV5-1 to TRBJ1-1; maybe TRBD1 (6 bases). This CDR3 has 15 amino acids. Germline assignment: CDR1 SGHRS and CDR2 YFSETQ. The V end lost 0 bases, the J end lost 3 bases, and 12 bases lay between the germline ends. CDR3 sequence: CASSLVPQGDTEAFF. The CDR3 nucleotides are TGCGCCAGCAGCTTGGTACCACAGGGTGACACTGAAGCTTTCTTT.

This chain joins TRBV9 and TRBJ1-2, with D possibly being TRBD1 (5 bases). There are 16 residues in the CDR3. V was clipped by 4 bases and J by 3 bases, with 19 bases between them. Looked up from germline, CDR1 is SGDLS and CDR2 is YYNGEE. The CDR3 loop is CASSTSIRGTHYGYTF. The CDR3 DNA follows: TGTGCCAGCAGCACCTCAATCCGGGGGACTCACTATGGCTACACCTTC.

The gene calls are TRBV28 and TRBJ2-7; 7 bases map to TRBD1. Trimming at V came to 5 bases and at J to 1 base, leaving 2 bases not matched to a gene. Germline CDR1 and CDR2: MDHEN and SYDVKM. The CDR3 totals 13 residues. CDR3 in DNA: TGTGCCAGCAGTACAGGGGATTCCTACGAGCAGTACTTC. Protein product: CASSTGDSYEQYF.

The chain recombines TRBV2 with TRBJ2-1; D unresolved. The CDR3 contains 14 residues. Germline V gives CDR1 SNHLY, CDR2 FYNNEI. V was cut by 2 bases and J by 15 bases, with 20 bases left in between. The CDR3 spells CASSENYSFYLAFF. The CDR3 DNA is TGTGCCAGCAGTGAAAATTACAGCTTTTACTTGGCGTTCTTC.

This clone appeared a single time. The rearrangement uses TRBV4-1 and TRBJ2-1; no clear D gene. V was shortened by 2 bases and J by 5 bases, with 16 bases between the two germline ends. Looked up from germline, CDR1 is MGHRA and CDR2 is YSYEKL. The CDR3 contains 16 residues. DNA of the CDR3: TGCGCCAGCAGCCAAATTTCGGGTTTGGGTAACAATGAGCAGTTCTTC. Translated: CASSQISGLGNNEQFF.

Worth noting for this clone: A read error may account for a junction end that differs from germline. The chain couples TRBV7-7 to TRBJ2-7; weak D call: TRBD2 (5 bases). The CDR3 consists of 13 residues. The germline gives CDR1 SSHAT, CDR2 FNYEAQ (reference sequence). CDR3 coding DNA: TGTGCTAGCAGCTTAGGTCCGGGGTACGAGCAGTACTTC. As protein: CASSLGPGYEQYF.

This chain connects TRBV4-1 to TRBJ2-7; 14 nucleotides line up with TRBD2. There are 22 residues in the CDR3. The germline V gene encodes CDR1 MGHRA and CDR2 YSYEKL. Germline trimming cut 8 bases from V and 6 bases from J; bases unmatched to any gene: 30. The CDR3 DNA sequence: TGCGCCAGCGTACCCATCCCCCAAACCGGGACTAGCGGGAGTCCGCAGCCTTCCGAGCAGTACTTC. Protein: CASVPIPQTGTSGSPQPSEQYF.

CDR3 region: CSVAPTGVETQYF. CDR3 in DNA: TGCAGCGTCGCCCCAACAGGGGTCGAGACCCAGTACTTC. The rearrangement joins TRBV29-1 to TRBJ2-5; 7 positions match TRBD1. Losses at the gene ends were 6 bases for V and 5 bases for J; bases not matched to a gene: 9. This CDR3 is built from 13 residues. Germline V gene data show CDR1 as SQVTM and CDR2 as ANQGSEA.

This chain links TRBV6-5 with TRBJ2-1; possibly TRBD2 for D (6 bases). This CDR3 has 15 residues. CDR1 and CDR2 from the germline V gene are MNHEY and SVGAGI. The germline V and J ends were trimmed by 5 bases and 0 bases, with 11 bases remaining between them. The CDR3 sequence is CASSRDFRSYNEQFF. CDR3 bases: TGTGCCAGCAGTAGGGACTTCCGCTCCTACAATGAGCAGTTCTTC.

The gene calls are TRBV18 and TRBJ2-7, with TRBD1 matching 8 bases. The trim removed 6 bases at V and 6 bases at J, leaving 10 bases unmatched. The CDR3 covers 14 residues. Looked up from germline, CDR1 is KGHSH and CDR2 is LQKENI. In DNA, the CDR3 is TGTGCCAGCTCCCCTCCCGGGACAGGAGGCGAGCAGTACTTC. Amino acid sequence: CASSPPGTGGEQYF.

The rearrangement uses TRBV9 and TRBJ1-6; D gene ambiguous. The length of the CDR3 is 14 residues. The V end lost 4 bases, the J end lost 5 bases, and 10 bases lay between the germline ends. CDR1 is SGDLS, CDR2 YYNGEE, per germline. Here the CDR3 DNA reads TGTGCCAGCAGCCTGGCTCAGGATAATTCACCCCTCCACTTT. Protein sequence: CASSLAQDNSPLHF.

The V gene is TRBV5-1, the J gene TRBJ2-4; 7 bases are a match to TRBD1. Germline CDR1 SGHRS, CDR2 YFSETQ. V shed 0 bases, J shed 8 bases, and the junction held 5 bases outside the gene matches. The CDR3 extends over 14 amino acids. CDR3 sequence: CASSLAQTGDIQYF. The CDR3, as DNA: TGCGCCAGCAGCTTGGCCCAAACAGGGGACATTCAGTACTTC.